The rows below give T cell receptor beta chains drawn from one sample of a study of cytomegalovirus exposure and HLA in healthy donors. TCRdb's table, derived via immunoSEQ multiplex PCR, lists solely in-frame clones and lacks some. The table has over 100,000 clones, nearly 80% seen once. Sequenced: PBMCs. The receptor source for this set is a woman in her thirties in good health and CMV-seropositive. Each CDR3 is given with its conserved first and last residue. D genes are given only for firm matches. Size is omitted from some rows. Given values are once, few, many or a class for expanded clones.

d_gene | j_gene | abundance | v_gene | CDR3nt | CDR3aa
- | TRBJ1-3 | - | TRBV5-6 | TGTGCCAGCAACCCCAAGGGGGGAAACACCATATATTTT | CASNPKGGNTIYF
TRBD1 | TRBJ1-6 | few | TRBV28 | TGTGCCAGCAACCGGGACAGGGTGCTAGGGAATTCACCCCTCCACTTT | CASNRDRVLGNSPLHF
TRBD1 | TRBJ1-1 | - | TRBV7-9 | TGTTCCAGCAGACTCGATACCGGACAGGGAGGGACTGAAGCTTTCTTT | CSSRLDTGQGGTEAFF
- | TRBJ2-2 | - | TRBV4-2 | TGTGCCAGCAGCCCCCACGAAGGGGAAGGTCCCGGGGAGCTGTTTTTT | CASSPHEGEGPGELFF
- | TRBJ2-2 | - | TRBV11-2 | TGTGCCAGCAGCCCCCGGACGGCGGGTGTGGTCCCCGGGGAGCTGTTTTTT | CASSPRTAGVVPGELFF
TRBD2 | TRBJ2-1 | - | TRBV4-3 | TGCGCCAGCAGCCCCCACCGGGAGGCGGGGTACAATGAGCAGTTCTTC | CASSPHREAGYNEQFF
- | TRBJ1-1 | - | TRBV2 | TGTGCCAGCACCCTTAATGTAGCGAACACTGAAGCTTTCTTT | CASTLNVANTEAFF
- | TRBJ2-5 | - | TRBV13 | TGTGCCAGCAGCACTAAATTTCCCCGGGACTTACAAGAGACCCAGTACTTC | CASSTKFPRDLQETQYF
- | TRBJ1-1 | - | TRBV7-2 | TGTGCCAGCAGCTTAGCGAGGAAGAAAACTGAAGCTTTCTTT | CASSLARKKTEAFF
- | TRBJ1-3 | - | TRBV5-1 | TGCGCCAGCAGCTTGGATGGGGCCTCTGGAAACACCATATATTTT | CASSLDGASGNTIYF
TRBD1 | TRBJ1-5 | - | TRBV5-1 | TGCGCCAGCAGCCCGACAGGGGGAAATAGCAATCAGCCCCAGCATTTT | CASSPTGGNSNQPQHF
TRBD1 | TRBJ2-7 | - | TRBV7-2 | TGTGCCAGCAGCTTATCCGGGACAGGGCTACGAGAGCAGTACTTC | CASSLSGTGLREQYF
- | TRBJ2-1 | - | TRBV7-9 | TGTGCCAGCAGCTTACCCAGGAAAAACTACAATGAGCAGTTCTTC | CASSLPRKNYNEQFF
TRBD1 | TRBJ2-5 | - | TRBV29-1 | TGCAGCGTTGCGGGACAGAACCAAGAGACCCAGTACTTC | CSVAGQNQETQYF
TRBD1 | TRBJ1-1 | once | TRBV7-9 | TGTGCCAGCAGCTTCAGAGGGGGACAGGGTGAAGCTTTCTTT | CASSFRGGQGEAFF
- | TRBJ1-2 | - | TRBV21-1 | TGTGCCAGGGTCCCAGGCCAGGACTATGGCTACACCTTC | CARVPGQDYGYTF
- | TRBJ1-2 | - | TRBV9 | TGTGCCAGCAGCACCGTCAGTGGCTACACCTTC | CASSTVSGYTF
TRBD1 | TRBJ2-3 | - | TRBV27 | TGTGCCAGCAGTTTAGACCAGGGGGCCTCAGATACGCAGTATTTT | CASSLDQGASDTQYF
- | TRBJ1-1 | - | TRBV7-9 | TGTGCCAGCAGCGATCTACAGGGCTACACTGAAGCTTTCTTT | CASSDLQGYTEAFF
- | TRBJ1-1 | few | TRBV7-9 | TGTGCCAGCAGCGAAACTCAGAACACTGAAGCTTTCTTT | CASSETQNTEAFF
- | TRBJ2-1 | - | TRBV25-1 | TGTGCCAGCAGACCAAGAGAGAGACTGAAATGGGTGGGCAATGAGCAGTTCTTC | CASRPRERLKWVGNEQFF
TRBD2 | TRBJ2-7 | - | TRBV5-5 | TGTGCCAGCAGCTTGGGGGAGGGAGACTACGAGCAGTACTTC | CASSLGEGDYEQYF
TRBD2 | TRBJ2-5 | - | TRBV5-4 | TGTGCCAGCAGCTTGACTAGCGGGGGACTCCAAGAGACCCAGTACTTC | CASSLTSGGLQETQYF
TRBD2 | TRBJ2-2 | - | TRBV7-9 | TGTGCCAGCAGCTTCCCGGGACTAGCGGGGGGTAGCACCGGGGAGCTGTTTTTT | CASSFPGLAGGSTGELFF
- | TRBJ2-7 | once | TRBV30 | TGTGCCTGGCAGGGGTCTAGGTTTTCCTACGAGCAGTACTTC | CAWQGSRFSYEQYF
TRBD2 | TRBJ2-3 | - | TRBV4-3 | TGCGCCAGCAGCCACCGATATAGCGGGGGTGGTTCAGATACGCAGTATTTT | CASSHRYSGGGSDTQYF
- | TRBJ1-5 | few | TRBV4-2 | TGTGCCAGCAGCCAAACCCTAGGCGGGGGGCTGGGAGGCCAGCCCCAGCATTTT | CASSQTLGGGLGGQPQHF
- | TRBJ1-1 | once | TRBV6-1 | TGTGCCAGCAGAATAGCCGGGTCCAACACTGAAGCTTTCTTT | CASRIAGSNTEAFF
- | TRBJ2-3 | - | TRBV27 | TGTGCCAGCAGTTTATTTCTTGATGAGGGGGGGTCAGATACGCAGTATTTT | CASSLFLDEGGSDTQYF
TRBD1 | TRBJ1-2 | few | TRBV28 | TGTGCCAGCAGTTTCCCTAGACCGGGACAGGGTTTTGGTAGCTATGGCTACACCTTC | CASSFPRPGQGFGSYGYTF
- | TRBJ1-3 | - | TRBV5-1 | TGCGCCAGCAGCTTGTCAGGGGCGCTCTCTGGAAACACCATATATTTT | CASSLSGALSGNTIYF
TRBD1 | TRBJ2-5 | - | TRBV7-9 | TGTGCCAGCAGCGCCTACAGGGGGCTCTTAGAGCCCCAGTACTTC | CASSAYRGLLEPQYF
TRBD1 | TRBJ1-2 | few | TRBV7-2 | TGTGCCAGCAGCTTATCGACAGGGGGAGGGTATGGCTACACCTTC | CASSLSTGGGYGYTF
TRBD2 | TRBJ2-1 | - | TRBV9 | TGTGCCAGCACGAACGGGGGGGCCTTAAATGAGCAGTTCTTC | CASTNGGALNEQFF
- | TRBJ2-7 | - | TRBV5-6 | TGTGCCAGCAGCCCGTTGTCAGGGAAATACTACGAGCAGTACTTC | CASSPLSGKYYEQYF
TRBD1 | TRBJ1-3 | - | TRBV5-1 | TGCGCCAGCAGCTTAGACAGGGCGGTTCGTGGAAACACCATATATTTT | CASSLDRAVRGNTIYF
- | TRBJ2-5 | - | TRBV28 | TGTGCCAGCACCAGGGGGGTGGGGGAGACCCAGTACTTC | CASTRGVGETQYF
TRBD2 | TRBJ2-7 | - | TRBV4-3 | TGCGCCAGCAGCCAAGATTCCGCACGGGGGGCCTACGAGCAGTACTTC | CASSQDSARGAYEQYF
TRBD2 | TRBJ2-2 | once | TRBV11-3 | TGTGCCAGCAGCCAAAAAAGCGGGGTCACCGGGGAGCTGTTTTTT | CASSQKSGVTGELFF
- | TRBJ2-3 | - | TRBV29-1 | TGCAGCGTTCGGGACAACACAGATACGCAGTATTTT | CSVRDNTDTQYF
TRBD1 | TRBJ2-1 | - | TRBV27 | TGTGCCAGCAGGCCGGGACAGGAGGTAGGTGAGCAGTTCTTC | CASRPGQEVGEQFF
TRBD1 | TRBJ1-2 | once | TRBV19 | TGTGCCAGTAGGGTCACAGGGGGAATCTATGGCTACACCTTC | CASRVTGGIYGYTF
TRBD2 | TRBJ2-7 | - | TRBV7-3 | TGTGCCAGCAGTCCCTTTCCCGGGGGGGCGAGGGAGCAGTACTTC | CASSPFPGGAREQYF
TRBD1 | TRBJ1-2 | - | TRBV28 | TGTGCCAGCAGTTTAGTAGGACAGGGCCATGGCTACACCTTC | CASSLVGQGHGYTF
- | TRBJ2-7 | - | TRBV5-4 | TGTGCCAGCAGCTTAGCTTACGAGCAGTACTTC | CASSLAYEQYF
TRBD1 | TRBJ2-5 | few | TRBV11-2 | TGTGCCAGCAGATTAGAATACACAGGGGGACAAGAGACCCAGTACTTC | CASRLEYTGGQETQYF
TRBD2 | TRBJ2-1 | - | TRBV19 | TGTGCCAGTAGCCCCCGGGGGGGGCCGAGCTCCTACAATGAGCAGTTCTTC | CASSPRGGPSSYNEQFF
- | TRBJ2-7 | - | TRBV25-1 | TGTGCCAGCAGTGGGGCAGGGGTCTCCTACGAGCAGTACTTC | CASSGAGVSYEQYF